This paragraph reports one TCR beta chain. As yet, its antigen is unknown. Sequencing of cultured CD4+ T cell DNA used the Oncomine TCR Beta short-read assay. CD4+ T cells were cultured, and genomic DNA was extracted from them. TCRdb fed the PCR reads into MiXCR, producing one record per CDR3 protein. Among approximately 17,000 distinct CDR3 sequences, around 60% were seen once, and the ten largest hold 5.5% to 8.5%. With V trimmed by 6 bases and J by 1 base, 8 bases remained unmatched. Germline V CDR1 and CDR2: LNHDA, SQIVND (reference sequence). This CDR3 comprises 16 residues. The data belong to a study of vaccination and CD4 T cells after COVID-19. On the study more broadly: Six males and four females constituted the convalescent cohort, two of whom were Hispanic.

Treatment indicated: roughly nine-day PBMC culture with coronavirus spike peptide pools or control peptides (ViraFEST assay). The chain employs TRBV19 and TRBJ1-2; 10 bases match TRBD1. The clonotype originates from a human donor who had recovered from COVID-19. The sequencing here drew on CD4+ T cells from blood, cultured in vitro, taken before SARS-CoV-2 vaccination. DNA of the CDR3: TGTGCCAGTAGCTACCTCCGGGACAGGGGTAACTATGGCTACACCTTC. It is translated as CASSYLRDRGNYGYTF.